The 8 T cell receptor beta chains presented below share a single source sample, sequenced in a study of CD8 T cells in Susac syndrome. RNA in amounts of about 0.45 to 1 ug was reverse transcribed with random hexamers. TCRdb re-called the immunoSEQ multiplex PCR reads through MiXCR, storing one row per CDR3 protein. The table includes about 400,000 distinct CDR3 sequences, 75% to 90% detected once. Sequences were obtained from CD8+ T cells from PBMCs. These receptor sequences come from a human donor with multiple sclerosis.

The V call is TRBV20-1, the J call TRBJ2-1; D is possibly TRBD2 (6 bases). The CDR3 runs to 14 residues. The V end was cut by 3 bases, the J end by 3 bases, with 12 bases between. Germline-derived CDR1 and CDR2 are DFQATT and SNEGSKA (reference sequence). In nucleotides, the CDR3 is TGCAGTGCTAGCGCTAGCGTACTCTACAATGAGCAGTTCTTC. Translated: CSASASVLYNEQFF.

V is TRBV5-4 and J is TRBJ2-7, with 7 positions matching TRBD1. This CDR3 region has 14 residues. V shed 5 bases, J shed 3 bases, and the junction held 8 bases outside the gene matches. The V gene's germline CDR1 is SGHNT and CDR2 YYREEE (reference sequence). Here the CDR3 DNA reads TGTGCCAGCAGTTACGGGACAGACCTCTACGAGCAGTACTTC. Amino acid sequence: CASSYGTDLYEQYF. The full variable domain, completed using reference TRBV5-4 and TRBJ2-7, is ETGVTQSPTHLIKTRGQQVTLRCSSQSGHNTVSWYQQALGQGPQFIFQYYREEENGRGNFPPRFSGLQFPNYSSELNVNALELDDSALYLCASSYGTDLYEQYFGPGTRLTVT.

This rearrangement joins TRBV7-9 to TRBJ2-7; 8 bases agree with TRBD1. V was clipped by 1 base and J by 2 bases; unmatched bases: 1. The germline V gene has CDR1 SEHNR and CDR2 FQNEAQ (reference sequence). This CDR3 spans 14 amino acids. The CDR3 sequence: CASSLVDRAYEQYF. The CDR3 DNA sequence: TGTGCCAGCAGCTTAGTGGACAGGGCCTACGAGCAGTACTTC.

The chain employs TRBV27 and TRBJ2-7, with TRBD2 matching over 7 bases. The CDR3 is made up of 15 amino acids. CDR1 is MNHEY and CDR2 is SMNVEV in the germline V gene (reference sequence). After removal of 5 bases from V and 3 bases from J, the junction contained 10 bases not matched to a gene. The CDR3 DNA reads TGTGCCAGCAGTCCTCGGGGGGACTACCTCTACGAGCAGTACTTC. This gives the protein CASSPRGDYLYEQYF.

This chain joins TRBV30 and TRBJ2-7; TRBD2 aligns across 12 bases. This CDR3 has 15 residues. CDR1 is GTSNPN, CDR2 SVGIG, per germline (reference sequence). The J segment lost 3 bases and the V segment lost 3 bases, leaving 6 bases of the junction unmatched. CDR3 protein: CAWSQLAGGLYEQYF. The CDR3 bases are TGTGCCTGGAGCCAACTAGCGGGAGGTCTCTACGAGCAGTACTTC.

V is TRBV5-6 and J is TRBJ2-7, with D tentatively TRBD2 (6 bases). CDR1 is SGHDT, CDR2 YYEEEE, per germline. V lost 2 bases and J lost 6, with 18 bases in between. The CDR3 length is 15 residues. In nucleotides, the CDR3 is TGTGCCAGCAGCTTTGGGACGGGAGTATACCTCGAGCAGTACTTC. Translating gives CASSFGTGVYLEQYF.

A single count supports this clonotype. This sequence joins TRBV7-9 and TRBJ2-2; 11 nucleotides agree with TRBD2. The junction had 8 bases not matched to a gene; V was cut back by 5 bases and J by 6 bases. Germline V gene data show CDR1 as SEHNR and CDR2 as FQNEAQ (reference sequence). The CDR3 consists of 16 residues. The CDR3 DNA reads TGTGCCAGCAGCCCAATCGAACTAGCGGGAGCCGGGGAGCTGTTTTTT. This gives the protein CASSPIELAGAGELFF.

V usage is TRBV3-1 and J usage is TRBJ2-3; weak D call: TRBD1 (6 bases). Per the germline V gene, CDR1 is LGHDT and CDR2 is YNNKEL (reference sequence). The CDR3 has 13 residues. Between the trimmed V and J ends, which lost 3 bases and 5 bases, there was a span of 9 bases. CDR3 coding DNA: TGTGCCAGCAGCCATCAAGGGGGAGATACGCAGTATTTT. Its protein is CASSHQGGDTQYF.